This paragraph covers one T cell receptor (beta chain) sequence. This clonotype was counted a few times. Its antigen remains unidentified. Base qualities are not at hand, and no much larger clone is one base apart. Set within a cohort of healthcare workers in London, UK, this nested case-control study involved weekly PCR testing of nasopharyngeal swabs along with blood sampling. Healthcare workers were enrolled in the week of the UK lockdown, from 23 to 31 March 2020, and were followed every week for up to 16 weeks. From the cysteine up to the phenylalanine, the CDR3 has a length of 13 residues. This entry keeps only the CDR3 DNA: 39 bases, framed from base 1. V is clipped by 1 base and J by 3 bases, and the sequence between their germline boundaries is 9 bases long. From a lookup of the germline V gene (reference sequence), CDR1 and CDR2 are DFQATT and SNEGSKA. The receptor library was made with 5' RACE. The listed sequencing device is NextSeq 500. In the TCR library protocol, unique molecular identifiers were attached to individual cDNA molecules to correct for PCR bias and sequencing error. Both TCR alpha and beta chains were sequenced, and tight co-correlation was observed between alpha and beta sequence abundances in each sample. On the study's bioinformatics: Decombinator V4 was used to perform V gene, J gene and CDR3 annotation of TCR sequences. Expanded TCRs were defined as changing significantly between any two time points under a Poisson model with p below 0.0001. TCR abundances were normalised to the total number of TCRs sequenced in each sample and reported as counts per million. TRAV1-2 paired with TRAJ12, TRAJ20 or TRAJ33 defined MAIT TCRs, while TRAV10 paired with TRAJ18 defined iNKT TCRs. VDJdb, accessed 1 November 2021, was searched for CMV, EBV and SARS-CoV-2 annotated TCRs, excluding TCRs annotated for multiple antigens. Clones were called with MiXCR by TCRdb after fastp trimmed the public reads at Q25, and only in-frame beta chains were retained. Rows are combined by CDR3 protein, so each entry shows the most common genes and DNA. None of the V and J calls come from the authors' own analysis; TCRdb made them. This sample gives about 69,000 distinct CDR3 sequences in total; roughly 9.4% of them show up just once. The ten top clones hold 5.9% of the sample.

The sample comes from a study of early T cells in non-severe SARS-CoV-2 infection (dated by TCRdb to 2020 to 2022). Study-level background: TCR sequencing used bulk RNA from unsorted whole blood, so alpha and beta chains could not be paired.

Study-level results and caveats: VDJdb matching was skewed toward anti-spike CD8 responses and likely underestimated virus-specific expansions by missing private and CD4 specificities.

What was sequenced was whole blood. The chain is assembled from TRBV20-1 and TRBJ1-2; perhaps TRBD1 is the D gene, with 5 bases matching. The sequence derives from an adult who was a healthcare worker with PCR-confirmed SARS-CoV-2 infection or an uninfected control (not recorded which). The nucleotide sequence is TGCAGTGCTAGAGGCAGGGAGGACTATGGCTACACCTTC. It translates to CSARGREDYGYTF.